This T cell receptor beta chain stems from a study of blood T cells in healthy people across ages. Looked up from germline, CDR1 is LNHDA and CDR2 is SQIVND (reference sequence). The CDR3 runs 14 residues. V lost 5 bases to trimming and J lost 0 bases, with 11 bases between them. Worth noting for this clonotype: Antigen unknown.

The use of a sample-barcoded 5' primer and a J-beta primer mix characterized a second PCR of 7 to 11 cycles. TCRdb re-analysed the 5' RACE reads in MiXCR, keeping a single row per CDR3 protein. Of around 1,000,000 distinct CDR3 sequences in the sample, under 40% were seen once. Notes on the study in general: In older individuals, TCR beta diversity per million T cells was lower, falling roughly linearly with age.

The chain is built from TRBV19 and TRBJ2-7, with a possible D match to TRBD1 (6 bases). This TCR derives from a man between 18 and 35 years old in good health. Specimen: blood. CDR3 DNA: TGTGCCAGTAGTTCTCAGGACAGCTCCTACGAGCAGTACTTC. Amino acid sequence: CASSSQDSSYEQYF.